The 22 T cell receptor beta chains in this list originate from one sample, sequenced in a study of blood T cell repertoires in COVID-19. TCRdb's table, derived via immunoSEQ multiplex PCR, lists solely in-frame clones and lacks some. The sample has some 170,000 clones; roughly 87% are singletons. The sample was peripheral blood. These receptor sequences come from a woman aged 45-65 years with acute or convalescent COVID-19.

The chain joins TRBV6-5 to TRBJ1-2; D remains ambiguous. The V end was cut by 0 bases, the J end by 0 bases, with 11 bases between. This CDR3 comprises 16 residues. Germline CDR1 reads MNHEY; CDR2 reads SVGAGI. Here the CDR3 reads CASSYSFQSANYGYTF. CDR3 in DNA: TGTGCCAGCAGTTACTCGTTCCAGTCAGCTAACTATGGCTACACCTTC.

This clone occurred once. V is TRBV9 and J is TRBJ2-7; 7 positions agree with TRBD1. CDR3 length equals 15 residues. The germline CDR1 and CDR2 sequences are SGDLS and YYNGEE. The V gene end was trimmed by 0 bases and the J gene end by 2 bases; junction bases not matched to a gene: 5. CDR3 amino acids: CASSVGGQAAYEQYF. The CDR3 DNA reads TGTGCCAGCAGCGTAGGCGGACAGGCTGCCTACGAGCAGTACTTC.

V gene TRBV27 combines with J gene TRBJ2-4; D remains unclear. The V gene's germline CDR1 is MNHEY and CDR2 SMNVEV (reference sequence). There are 12 residues in the CDR3. Trimming shortened V by 5 bases and J by 9 bases, and 11 bases separated the two germline ends. The CDR3 reads CASSRPWAIQYF. The CDR3 DNA reads TGTGCCAGCAGTCGTCCTTGGGCCATTCAGTACTTC.

This sequence joins TRBV7-7 and TRBJ2-5, with 10 positions matching TRBD2. Unmatched junction bases numbered 3, after V lost 2 bases and J lost 3 bases. Germline CDR1 is SSHAT and CDR2 is FNYEAQ (reference sequence). The CDR3 runs 15 residues. The CDR3 DNA sequence: TGTGCCAGCAGCTTATCCGGGACTAGCGAAGAGACCCAGTACTTC. It yields the protein CASSLSGTSEETQYF.

The chain employs TRBV7-6 and TRBJ1-5, with D hard to call. Per germline, CDR1 SGHVS and CDR2 FNYEAQ. The V end lost 1 base, the J end lost 4 bases, and 8 bases lay between the germline ends. The CDR3 extends over 14 amino acids. This chain's CDR3 is CASSLGTGNQPQHF. In nucleotides, the CDR3 is TGTGCCAGCAGCTTAGGTACGGGGAATCAGCCCCAGCATTTT.

The gene calls are TRBV10-3 and TRBJ2-7; 7 positions agree with TRBD1. This CDR3 has 14 residues. V gave up 6 bases and J gave up 0 bases; unmatched junction bases: 5. The V gene's germline CDR1 is ENHRY and CDR2 SYGVKD. The CDR3 DNA follows: TGTGCCATCAGGGCAGGGACAGACTCCTACGAGCAGTACTTC. Amino acid sequence: CAIRAGTDSYEQYF.

The genes are TRBV4-3 and TRBJ2-2; 10 nucleotides match TRBD1. The ends lost 5 bases at V and 7 bases at J; junction bases unmatched: 7. Germline V gene sequence: CDR1 LGHNA, CDR2 YSLEER. This CDR3 is 15 amino acids long. This CDR3 reads CASSRPGQGSGELFF. The CDR3 DNA sequence: TGCGCCAGCAGCAGACCGGGACAGGGGAGCGGGGAGCTGTTTTTT.

The genes are TRBV29-1 and TRBJ1-2, with 7 bases aligning to TRBD1. V shed 4 bases, J shed 5 bases, and the junction held 19 bases outside the gene matches. This CDR3 comprises 17 residues. Looked up from germline, CDR1 is SQVTM and CDR2 is ANQGSEA. CDR3 nucleotides: TGCAGCGTTGGAATAAGTGCGGGAGGAGGGGGCGCGTATGGCTACACCTTC. Its protein product is CSVGISAGGGGAYGYTF.

The chain combines TRBV5-4 with TRBJ2-7; no clear D. The CDR3 consists of 11 residues. The germline V and J ends were trimmed by 1 base and 6 bases, with 5 bases remaining between them. Germline-derived CDR1 and CDR2 are SGHNT and YYREEE (reference sequence). The CDR3 is CASSLFSEQYF. The CDR3, as DNA: TGTGCCAGCAGCTTGTTCAGCGAGCAGTACTTC.

J is TRBJ1-2 and V is TRBV6-1; 7 bases agree with TRBD1. The ends lost 3 bases at V and 5 bases at J; junction bases unmatched: 9. This CDR3 region has 15 residues. Per the germline V gene, CDR1 is MNHNS and CDR2 is SASEGT. CDR3 amino acids: CASSDPGTASYGYTF. DNA for the CDR3: TGTGCCAGCAGTGACCCCGGGACAGCTAGTTATGGCTACACCTTC.

The chain is built from TRBV7-2 and TRBJ2-2; D remains ambiguous. V was trimmed by 2 bases and J by 1 base, leaving 8 bases between them. Germline CDR1 is SGHTA and CDR2 is FQGNSA. CDR3 length: 15 amino acids. The CDR3 region has the DNA TGTGCCAGCAGCTTAAGCCCAGGGAACACCGGGGAGCTGTTTTTT. Translation gives CASSLSPGNTGELFF.

The genes are TRBV7-2 and TRBJ2-7, with D possibly TRBD2 on 5 matching bases. In germline, CDR1 is SGHTA, CDR2 FQGNSA. The CDR3 contains 15 residues. V was pared by 1 base and J by 2 bases, with 12 bases between. The CDR3 is CASSLVSGEPYEQYF. DNA for the CDR3: TGTGCCAGCAGCTTAGTATCCGGGGAACCCTACGAGCAGTACTTC.

V usage is TRBV2 and J usage is TRBJ2-1, with a possible D match to TRBD2 (6 bases). V was cut by 8 bases and J by 2 bases, with 16 bases left in between. Germline CDR1 and CDR2: SNHLY and FYNNEI. This CDR3 has 15 residues. As DNA, the CDR3 is TGTGCCAGCTCCTCGGGGGTCGGAACCTACAATGAGCAGTTCTTC. Protein: CASSSGVGTYNEQFF.

This chain uses TRBV19 with TRBJ1-3, with D perhaps TRBD1 (5 bases). Trimming took off 5 bases at V and 9 bases at J, with 17 bases between the two ends. The CDR3 runs to 14 residues. CDR1 and CDR2 from the germline V gene are LNHDA and SQIVND (reference sequence). In nucleotides, the CDR3 is TGTGCCAGTAGTCCCAATGCCCTCGGGGGCACCATATATTTT. Translation gives CASSPNALGGTIYF.

The rearrangement joins TRBV30 to TRBJ1-2; no firm D call. The V gene lost 4 bases and the J gene lost 2 bases, with 14 bases spanning the gap. The V gene's germline CDR1 is GTSNPN and CDR2 SVGIG (reference sequence). This CDR3 is built from 14 residues. CDR3 sequence: CAWTPLDENYGYTF. CDR3 bases: TGTGCCTGGACCCCCCTAGACGAGAACTATGGCTACACCTTC.

V gene TRBV11-1 combines with J gene TRBJ1-6; no clear D gene. Germline V lookup: CDR1 SGHAT, CDR2 FQDESV (reference sequence). CDR3 size: 11 residues. Trimming pared 8 bases from V and 7 bases from J, leaving 6 bases between. CDR3 sequence (DNA): TGTGCCAGCGGTGAGAATTCACCCCTCCACTTT. Its translation is CASGENSPLHF.

The chain recombines TRBV5-1 with TRBJ1-1; D gene ambiguous. Germline lookup yields CDR1 SGHRS and CDR2 YFSETQ. Trimming pared 1 base from V and 4 bases from J, leaving 11 bases between. This CDR3 has 14 residues. CDR3 protein: CASSLSGEGTEAFF. The CDR3 nucleotides read TGCGCCAGCAGCTTGAGTGGGGAGGGCACTGAAGCTTTCTTT.

On this clone: This CDR3 is also generated by other DNA sequences in the sample. V and J are TRBV7-2 and TRBJ1-1; D call uncertain. Trimming took 0 bases from V and 4 from J, leaving 9 bases between them. The CDR3 has 14 amino acids. Germline CDR1 and CDR2: SGHTA and FQGNSA. CDR3 sequence: CASSLASGGTEAFF. As DNA, the CDR3 is TGTGCCAGCAGCTTAGCGTCGGGAGGCACTGAAGCTTTCTTT.

This clone was observed once. The gene calls are TRBV19 and TRBJ2-3; 14 bases are shared with TRBD2. The V and J ends lost 4 bases and 0 bases, in that order; junction bases with no gene match: 12. The CDR3 is made up of 20 amino acids. The germline CDR1 and CDR2 sequences are LNHDA and SQIVND (reference sequence). The CDR3 loop is CASSNRWSRTSGGSTDTQYF. In DNA form, the CDR3 reads TGTGCCAGTAGTAATCGGTGGAGTCGGACTAGCGGGGGGAGCACAGATACGCAGTATTTT.

The chain uses TRBV2 and TRBJ1-2, with 7 nucleotides matching TRBD1. CDR1 is SNHLY and CDR2 is FYNNEI in the germline V gene. The CDR3 has 13 residues. Germline trimming cut 4 bases from V and 4 bases from J; bases unmatched to any gene: 3. CDR3 sequence (DNA): TGTGCCAGCAGTGTGGACAGGCTCTATGGCTACACCTTC. This sequence encodes CASSVDRLYGYTF.

The V call is TRBV5-1, the J call TRBJ1-3, with D possibly matching TRBD1 (5 bases). V gave up 6 bases and J gave up 0 bases, with 10 bases separating them. The CDR3 totals 14 residues. Looked up from germline, CDR1 is SGHRS and CDR2 is YFSETQ. CDR3 amino acids: CASKDTTSGNTIYF. CDR3 bases: TGCGCCAGCAAGGACACCACCTCTGGAAACACCATATATTTT. Based on the CDR3 plus reference TRBV5-1 and TRBJ1-3, the full variable domain is KAGVTQTPRYLIKTRGQQVTLSCSPISGHRSVSWYQQTPGQGLQFLFEYFSETQRNKGNFPGRFSGRQFSNSRSEMNVSTLELGDSALYLCASKDTTSGNTIYFGEGSWLTVV.

The chain carries TRBV29-1 and TRBJ1-4; a possible D gene is TRBD1 (5 bases). The CDR3 consists of 12 residues. The ends were cut back, 8 bases at V and 6 bases at J, with 13 bases in the middle. CDR1 SQVTM and CDR2 ANQGSEA come from the germline V gene. Here the CDR3 DNA reads TGCAGCTACACCGGAGGGGATGAAAAACTGTTTTTT. Its translation is CSYTGGDEKLFF.